A selection of T cell receptor beta chains follows, all from one sample in a study of blood T cell repertoires in COVID-19. Produced via immunoSEQ multiplex PCR; TCRdb's table is partial and in-frame only. The data hold hundreds of thousands of clones, with approximately 86% observed a single time. The sequenced sample was PBMCs or T cells enriched from blood (not recorded which). The source is a woman in her 30s with acute COVID-19. Each CDR3 is given with its conserved first and last residue. The D gene is left open where the match is weak. Only part of the rows carry a size: once, few, many, or a class if the clone is expanded.

d_call: TRBD1; v_call: TRBV10-3; j_call: TRBJ2-1; clone_size: -; cdr3_nt: TGTGCCTCCCAGACAGGGGTCTCCTACAATGAGCAGTTCTTC; cdr3_aa: CASQTGVSYNEQFF
d_call: -; v_call: TRBV4-1; j_call: TRBJ1-2; clone_size: -; cdr3_nt: TGCGCCAGCAGCCTCGGGGGTGGCTACACCTTC; cdr3_aa: CASSLGGGYTF
d_call: -; v_call: TRBV3-1/TRBV3-2; j_call: TRBJ1-1; clone_size: -; cdr3_nt: TGTGCCAGCAGCCAGGGTGCGGGGGTAAGTAGCACTGAAGCTTTCTTT; cdr3_aa: CASSQGAGVSSTEAFF
d_call: TRBD2; v_call: TRBV19; j_call: TRBJ2-3; clone_size: -; cdr3_nt: TGTGCCAGTAGTATAGAGGGACTAGCGGTAAGCACAGATACGCAGTATTTT; cdr3_aa: CASSIEGLAVSTDTQYF
d_call: TRBD1; v_call: TRBV7-2; j_call: TRBJ1-2; clone_size: -; cdr3_nt: TGTGCCAGCAGCCAAGGGGGCCGGGTCCATGGCTACACCTTC; cdr3_aa: CASSQGGRVHGYTF
d_call: -; v_call: TRBV2; j_call: TRBJ1-1; clone_size: -; cdr3_nt: TGTGCCAGCATGGGACAAAAGAACACTGAAGCTTTCTTT; cdr3_aa: CASMGQKNTEAFF
d_call: -; v_call: TRBV4-1; j_call: TRBJ1-5; clone_size: few; cdr3_nt: TGCGCCAGCAGCCAGATGGCCCGCAATCAGCCCCAGCATTTT; cdr3_aa: CASSQMARNQPQHF
d_call: TRBD1; v_call: TRBV10-3; j_call: TRBJ1-1; clone_size: -; cdr3_nt: TGTGCCATCAAAGGACAGGCAATGAACACTGAAGCTTTCTTT; cdr3_aa: CAIKGQAMNTEAFF
d_call: TRBD1; v_call: TRBV11-2; j_call: TRBJ1-6; clone_size: -; cdr3_nt: TGTGCCAGCAGCCCAGGACAGGGGGGCTCACCCCTCCACTTT; cdr3_aa: CASSPGQGGSPLHF
d_call: -; v_call: TRBV7-9; j_call: TRBJ1-2; clone_size: -; cdr3_nt: TGTGCCAGCAGCTTACTCGAGGGCTACACCTTC; cdr3_aa: CASSLLEGYTF
d_call: TRBD2; v_call: TRBV2; j_call: TRBJ2-1; clone_size: -; cdr3_nt: TGTGCCAGCAGCCCCCAGCGGGGGACCTACAATGAGCAGTTCTTC; cdr3_aa: CASSPQRGTYNEQFF
d_call: TRBD1; v_call: TRBV7-6; j_call: TRBJ2-7; clone_size: once; cdr3_nt: TGTGCCAGCAGCTCGAGGGGACAGGACTTATACGAGCAGTACTTC; cdr3_aa: CASSSRGQDLYEQYF
d_call: -; v_call: TRBV19; j_call: TRBJ1-2; clone_size: -; cdr3_nt: TGTGCCAGTAGTATAGTCGGACAGAACTATGGCTACACCTTC; cdr3_aa: CASSIVGQNYGYTF
d_call: -; v_call: TRBV29-1; j_call: TRBJ2-7; clone_size: -; cdr3_nt: TGCAGCGTAAGTCTGGGGCACGAGCAGTACTTC; cdr3_aa: CSVSLGHEQYF
d_call: -; v_call: TRBV18; j_call: TRBJ1-3; clone_size: -; cdr3_nt: TGTGCCAGCTCACCTGGACAGTTGAACTCTGGAAACACCATATATTTT; cdr3_aa: CASSPGQLNSGNTIYF
d_call: TRBD1; v_call: TRBV27; j_call: TRBJ2-3; clone_size: -; cdr3_nt: TGTGCCAGCAGTTACAGGGGGCAAGATACGCAGTATTTT; cdr3_aa: CASSYRGQDTQYF
d_call: TRBD1; v_call: TRBV6-5; j_call: TRBJ1-4; clone_size: -; cdr3_nt: TGTGCCAGCAGGACGAGACAGGGGGATGAAAAACTGTTTTTT; cdr3_aa: CASRTRQGDEKLFF
d_call: -; v_call: TRBV6-2/TRBV6-3; j_call: TRBJ1-6; clone_size: -; cdr3_nt: TGTGCCAGCAGTAACAGGGCCCGGAATTCACCCCTCCACTTT; cdr3_aa: CASSNRARNSPLHF
d_call: TRBD1; v_call: TRBV5-6; j_call: TRBJ1-2; clone_size: -; cdr3_nt: TGTGCCAGCAGCTTGGCTAGGGACAGGAGTTTAGCTAACTATGGCTACACCTTC; cdr3_aa: CASSLARDRSLANYGYTF
d_call: -; v_call: TRBV25-1; j_call: TRBJ2-3; clone_size: few; cdr3_nt: TGTGCCAGCACCACGAGGGATACGCAGTATTTT; cdr3_aa: CASTTRDTQYF
d_call: TRBD1; v_call: TRBV5-4; j_call: TRBJ2-2; clone_size: -; cdr3_nt: TGTGCCAGCAGGGACAGGGGAAGGGACACCGGGGAGCTGTTTTTT; cdr3_aa: CASRDRGRDTGELFF
d_call: -; v_call: TRBV5-4; j_call: TRBJ2-2; clone_size: -; cdr3_nt: TGTGCCGGCTCACAGGGAGACGGGGAGCTGTTTTTT; cdr3_aa: CAGSQGDGELFF
d_call: TRBD1; v_call: TRBV2; j_call: TRBJ1-6; clone_size: -; cdr3_nt: TGTGCCAGCAGCGTATCCGGGACAGAGTATAATTCACCCCTCCACTTT; cdr3_aa: CASSVSGTEYNSPLHF
d_call: -; v_call: TRBV19; j_call: TRBJ1-1; clone_size: -; cdr3_nt: TGTGCCAGTAACGAGGGAGGGCCGGTGAACACTGAAGCTTTCTTT; cdr3_aa: CASNEGGPVNTEAFF